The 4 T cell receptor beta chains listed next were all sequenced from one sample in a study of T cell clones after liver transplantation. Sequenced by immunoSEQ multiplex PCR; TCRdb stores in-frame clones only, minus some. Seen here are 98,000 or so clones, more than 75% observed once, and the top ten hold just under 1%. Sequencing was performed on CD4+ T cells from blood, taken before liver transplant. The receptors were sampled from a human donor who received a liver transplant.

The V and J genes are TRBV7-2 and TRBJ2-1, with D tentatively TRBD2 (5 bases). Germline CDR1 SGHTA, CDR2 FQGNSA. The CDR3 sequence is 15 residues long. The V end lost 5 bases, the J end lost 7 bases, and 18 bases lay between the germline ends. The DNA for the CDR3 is TGTGCCAGCAGCCCACCGCGTCGGCCGGGAAATGAGCAGTTCTTC. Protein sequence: CASSPPRRPGNEQFF. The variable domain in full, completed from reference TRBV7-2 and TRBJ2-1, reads GAGVSQSPSNKVTEKGKDVELRCDPISGHTALYWYRQSLGQGLEFLIYFQGNSAPDKSGLPSDRFSAERTGGSVSTLTIQRTQQEDSAVYLCASSPPRRPGNEQFFGPGTRLTVL.

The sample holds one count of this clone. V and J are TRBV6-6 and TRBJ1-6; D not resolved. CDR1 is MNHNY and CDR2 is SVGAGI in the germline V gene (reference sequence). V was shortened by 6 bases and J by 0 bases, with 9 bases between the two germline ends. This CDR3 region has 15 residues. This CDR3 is CASRDGSSYNSPLHF. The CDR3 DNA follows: TGTGCCAGCAGGGACGGAAGCTCCTATAATTCACCCCTCCACTTT.

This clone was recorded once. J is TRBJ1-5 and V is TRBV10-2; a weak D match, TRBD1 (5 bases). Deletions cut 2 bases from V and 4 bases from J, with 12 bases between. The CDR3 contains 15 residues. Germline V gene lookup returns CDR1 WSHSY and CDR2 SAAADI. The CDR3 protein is CASSEIGWGNQPQHF. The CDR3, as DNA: TGCGCCAGCAGTGAGATAGGTTGGGGGAATCAGCCCCAGCATTTT.

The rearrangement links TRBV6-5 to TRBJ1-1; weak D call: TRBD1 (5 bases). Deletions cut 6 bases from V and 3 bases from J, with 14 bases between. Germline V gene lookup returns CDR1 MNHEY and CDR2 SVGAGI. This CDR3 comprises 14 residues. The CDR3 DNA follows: TGTGCCAGCAGGCCGGGGCGGGAGTACACTGAAGCTTTCTTT. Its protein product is CASRPGREYTEAFF.